This entry features one TCR beta chain sequence. This clone's antigen is unknown. Base quality data are lacking; no much larger clone is found one base away. This sample was taken from a study of molecular identifiers for immune sequencing clone quantification (dated by TCRdb to between 2017 and 2018). With respect to the entire study: For a replicate experiment, the RNA from either about 20,000 or 100,000 naive CD8 T cells was divided into five aliquots, and four of those aliquots went on to sequencing. CD8 T cells were used in a methods study to benchmark molecular-identifier clustering-based TCR repertoire sequencing (MIDCIRS) and TCR RNA copy counting. Beyond this particular receptor, the publication reports: Naive libraries contained spiked-in Jurkat TCR RNA (10 copies' worth), which is not part of the donor repertoire. When barcode sub-clustering was left out, chimeric consensus sequences inflated TCR diversity, with chimeras reaching as high as 47%. Modeling gave roughly 3 recovered TCR RNA copies per cell versus approximately 9 by digital PCR, implying about 30% capture efficiency. Spiked-in Jurkat TCR RNA equivalent to a single cell was reported to be detectable even among one million naive CD8 T cells. In CMV-specific effector cells, over 99% of molecules were held by clones above 20 RNA copies, whereas under 1% of molecules were held by such clones in naive cells. Identical TCR molecules sharing a barcode could cause highly expanded clone sizes to be underestimated.

V and J are truncated by 4 bases and 3 bases respectively, leaving an intervening sequence of 16 bases. Inclusive of the bounding cysteine and phenylalanine, the CDR3 is 15 residues long. Only the CDR3 portion is preserved as DNA: 45 bases, with reading frame beginning at the first base. The germline V gene provides CDR1 SGHVS and CDR2 FQNEAQ. Libraries were prepared through PCR. Sequencing took place on a NextSeq 500. Preparation of bulk TCR libraries followed a previously described approach, with the TCR primers listed in Table S5. The Qiagen AllPrep DNA/RNA kit was used to purify total RNA. Before any analysis, reads coming from multiple sequencing runs of the same library were combined into one pool. The paper's data handling went like this. Reads were retained only if an exact TCR constant sequence was present, and the retained reads were trimmed to 150 nt and grouped according to their 12-nt molecular barcodes. Reads in each barcode group were sub-clustered using a 15% Levenshtein threshold, and a quality-weighted consensus sequence was built for each RNA molecule. Non-functional sequences were discarded, and so were lower-count sequences lying one edit away from another sequence. On the basis of fitting two negative binomial distributions, barcode sub-clusters with fewer than 20% of the maximum read count were discarded. The public reads were quality trimmed at Q25 with fastp and then assembled into clones with MiXCR by TCRdb, keeping productive beta chains. Rows are combined by CDR3 protein, so each entry shows the most common genes and DNA. TCRdb assigned the V and J calls; the authors' analysis was not used. Counted in this sample were under 800,000 distinct CDR3 sequences; less than 30% of them appeared once. About 0.81% of the sample goes to the ten largest clones.

Libraries of naive CD8 T cells were built from approximately 20,000 to 1,000,000 sorted cells, with 10%, 30% or 50% of the purified RNA used. Naive CD8 T cells were FACS-sorted as CD8+CD4-CCR7+CD45RA+ on a BD FACSAria II into RLT Plus buffer. Approximately 9 TCR copies' worth of Jurkat RNA were spiked into roughly 17,000-1,100,000 naive CD8 T cell samples to test detection sensitivity. Enrichment of CD8 T cells was done with RosetteSep CD8+ T Cell Enrichment Cocktail plus Ficoll-Paque, and ACK red cell lysis came afterward. This chain joins TRBV7-8 to TRBJ2-7, with TRBD2 tentatively as D gene (6 bases match). This receptor was taken from a human donor in good health. Some libraries in this study had Jurkat cell RNA spiked in. The sample comprised naive CD8+ T cells from blood, with Jurkat cell RNA spiked in. Taken with the paper, the label for cell subset or site translates to: FACS-sorted CD8+CD4-CCR7+CD45RA+ naive T cells. At the DNA level, the sequence is TGTGCCAGCAGCTACGGCCCGGGACTTTTCTACGAGCAGTACTTC. This gives the protein CASSYGPGLFYEQYF.